This T cell receptor beta chain emerged from a study of pediatric ulcerative colitis. Germline CDR1 is SGHRS and CDR2 is YFSETQ. V was clipped by 4 bases and J by 6 bases, with 16 bases between them. The CDR3 sequence is 15 residues long. Sequenced by immunoSEQ multiplex PCR; TCRdb stores in-frame clones only, minus some. Of around 65,000 clones in the sample, 77% were seen once. The material sequenced was blood. The TCR sequence derives from a boy aged 5 to 17 with moderate ulcerative colitis. The V gene is TRBV5-1, the J gene TRBJ2-2; D gene unclear. CDR3 coding DNA: TGCGCCAGCAGCCCCGCTAGTCAACGGTCCGGGGAGCTGTTTTTT. Residues: CASSPASQRSGELFF. Filled out from reference TRBV5-1 and TRBJ2-2, the complete variable domain reads KAGVTQTPRYLIKTRGQQVTLSCSPISGHRSVSWYQQTPGQGLQFLFEYFSETQRNKGNFPGRFSGRQFSNSRSEMNVSTLELGDSALYLCASSPASQRSGELFFGEGSRLTVL.